A selection of T cell receptor beta chains follows, all from one sample in a study of CD4 and CD8 cells across lung adenocarcinoma regions. MiXCR was run by TCRdb on the PCR reads, yielding one entry per CDR3 protein. The data hold some 7,000 distinct CDR3 sequences, with about 50% observed a single time. The specimen sequenced was CD8+ T cells from the center of a lung tumor. Receptors originate from a male donor with lung adenocarcinoma. The CD4 and CD8 labels of this study may be unreliable. CDR3s leave out the opening cysteine and the closing phenylalanine or tryptophan. A row's size may be missing; if present it is once, few, many or a size class.

cdr3_aa clone_size j_call v_call
ASSLSFRAGETQY once TRBJ2-5 TRBV12-3/TRBV12-4
ASSDSETGINEQF medium-sized TRBJ2-1 TRBV6-4
ASRAGLVLYNEQY few TRBJ2-4 TRBV6-1
ASSLGGVTDTQY medium-sized TRBJ2-3 TRBV27
ASSEGLWVKNTQY . TRBJ2-4 TRBV6-1
ASSLKGPSTDTQY . TRBJ2-3 TRBV27
ASRGVAGGGAKDTQY . TRBJ2-3 TRBV6-1
ASSLALAAYEQY many TRBJ2-7 TRBV12-3/TRBV12-4
ASGVGGATDTQY . TRBJ2-3 TRBV6-1
ASSESEGAGDGYT many TRBJ1-2 TRBV10-2
ARGEGAKNTQY . TRBJ2-4 TRBV10-1
ASSDSMTGGNEQF many TRBJ2-1 TRBV6-4
ASSYSSGGAHEQY . . TRBV6-5